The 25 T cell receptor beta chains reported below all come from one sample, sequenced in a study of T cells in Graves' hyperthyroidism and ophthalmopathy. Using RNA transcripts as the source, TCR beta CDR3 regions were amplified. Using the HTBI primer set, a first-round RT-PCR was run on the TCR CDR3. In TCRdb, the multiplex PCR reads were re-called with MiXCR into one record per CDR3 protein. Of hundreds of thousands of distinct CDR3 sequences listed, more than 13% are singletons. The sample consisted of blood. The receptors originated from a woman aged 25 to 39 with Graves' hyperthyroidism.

The CDR3, as DNA: TGCAGTGCTAGGAGGCAGACCATGAACACTGAAGCTTTCTTT. As protein: CSARRQTMNTEAFF. This chain joins TRBV20-1 and TRBJ1-1; D call uncertain. Germline V lookup: CDR1 DFQATT, CDR2 SNEGSKA (reference sequence). V was pared by 3 bases and J by 0 bases, with 11 bases between. The CDR3 runs 14 residues.

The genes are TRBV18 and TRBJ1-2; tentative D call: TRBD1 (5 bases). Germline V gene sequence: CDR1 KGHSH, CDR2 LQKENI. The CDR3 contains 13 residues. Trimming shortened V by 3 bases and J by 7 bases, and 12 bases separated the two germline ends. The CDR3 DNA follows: TGTGCCAGCTCACCCTCGGGGGTAGGTGGCTACACCTTC. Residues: CASSPSGVGGYTF.

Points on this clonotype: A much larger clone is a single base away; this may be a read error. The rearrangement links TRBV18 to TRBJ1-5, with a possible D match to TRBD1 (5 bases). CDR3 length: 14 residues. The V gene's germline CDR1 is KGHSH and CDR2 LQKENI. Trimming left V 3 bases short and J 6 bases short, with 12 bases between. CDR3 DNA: TGTGCCAGCTCACCGCAGGGTGGGGGTCAGCCCCAGCATTTT. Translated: CASSPQGGGQPQHF.

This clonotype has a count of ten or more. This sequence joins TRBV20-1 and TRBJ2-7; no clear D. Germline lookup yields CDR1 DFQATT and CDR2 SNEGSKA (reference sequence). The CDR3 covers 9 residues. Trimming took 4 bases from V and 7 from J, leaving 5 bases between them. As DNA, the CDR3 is TGCAGTGCTATGGGGGAGCAGTACTTC. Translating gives CSAMGEQYF.

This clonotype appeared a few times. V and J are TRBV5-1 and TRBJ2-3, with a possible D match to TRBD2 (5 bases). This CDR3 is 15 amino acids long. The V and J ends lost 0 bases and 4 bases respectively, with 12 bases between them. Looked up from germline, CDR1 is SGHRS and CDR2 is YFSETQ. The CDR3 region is CASSLARGGPDTQYF. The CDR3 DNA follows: TGCGCCAGCAGCTTGGCCCGTGGAGGCCCAGATACGCAGTATTTT.

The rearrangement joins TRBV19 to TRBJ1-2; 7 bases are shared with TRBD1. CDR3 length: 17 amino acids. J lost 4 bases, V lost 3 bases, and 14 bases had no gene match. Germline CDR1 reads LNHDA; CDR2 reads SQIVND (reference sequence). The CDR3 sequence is CASSIRTGGLGGYGYTF. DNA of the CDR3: TGTGCCAGTAGTATCCGGACAGGCGGACTGGGGGGCTATGGCTACACCTTC.

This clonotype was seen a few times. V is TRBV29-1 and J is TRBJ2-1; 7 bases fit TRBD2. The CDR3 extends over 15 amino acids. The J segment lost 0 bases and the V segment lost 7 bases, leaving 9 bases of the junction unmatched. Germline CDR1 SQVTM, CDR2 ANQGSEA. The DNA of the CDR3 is TGCAGCGCCAGACTTGGCGGGAGCTCCTACAATGAGCAGTTCTTC. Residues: CSARLGGSSYNEQFF.

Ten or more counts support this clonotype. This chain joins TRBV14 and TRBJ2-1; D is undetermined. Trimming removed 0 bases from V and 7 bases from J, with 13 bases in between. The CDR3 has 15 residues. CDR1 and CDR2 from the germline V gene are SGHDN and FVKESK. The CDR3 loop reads CASSQDLGKLNEQFF. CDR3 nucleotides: TGTGCCAGCAGCCAAGATTTGGGGAAGTTAAATGAGCAGTTCTTC.

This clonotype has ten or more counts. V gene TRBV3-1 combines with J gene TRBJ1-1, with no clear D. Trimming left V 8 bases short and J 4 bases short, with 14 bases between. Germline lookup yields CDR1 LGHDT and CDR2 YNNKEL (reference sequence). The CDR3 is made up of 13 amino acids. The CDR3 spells CASRKQGSTEAFF. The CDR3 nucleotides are TGTGCCAGCCGAAAACAAGGAAGCACTGAAGCTTTCTTT. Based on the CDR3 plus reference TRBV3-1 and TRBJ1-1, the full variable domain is DTAVSQTPKYLVTQMGNDKSIKCEQNLGHDTMYWYKQDSKKFLKIMFSYNNKELIINETVPNRFSPKSPDKAHLNLHINSLELGDSAVYFCASRKQGSTEAFFGQGTRLTVV.

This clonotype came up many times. The CDR3 sequence: CASSHRDSGGYTF. The CDR3 bases are TGTGCCAGCAGCCACCGGGACAGTGGTGGCTACACCTTC. This chain joins TRBV3-1 and TRBJ1-2; 7 nucleotides agree with TRBD1. This CDR3 spans 13 amino acids. Germline CDR1 and CDR2: LGHDT and YNNKEL (reference sequence). Unmatched junction bases numbered 5, after V lost 3 bases and J lost 7 bases.

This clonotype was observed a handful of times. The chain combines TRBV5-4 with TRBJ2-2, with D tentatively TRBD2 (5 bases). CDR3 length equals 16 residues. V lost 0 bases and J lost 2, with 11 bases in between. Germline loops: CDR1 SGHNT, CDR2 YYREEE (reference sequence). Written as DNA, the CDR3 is TGTGCCAGCAGCTTGGAGGAGGCGGTAAACACCGGGGAGCTGTTTTTT. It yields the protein CASSLEEAVNTGELFF.

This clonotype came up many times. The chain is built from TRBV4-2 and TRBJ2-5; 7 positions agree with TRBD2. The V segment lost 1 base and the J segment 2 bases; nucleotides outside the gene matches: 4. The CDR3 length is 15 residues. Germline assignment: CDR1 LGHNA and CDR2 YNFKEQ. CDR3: CASSQGGSGQETQYF. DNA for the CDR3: TGTGCCAGCAGCCAAGGCGGGAGTGGGCAAGAGACCCAGTACTTC.

CDR3 amino acids: CSAMIGQGGDTGELFF. The CDR3, as DNA: TGCAGCGCGATGATTGGACAGGGCGGGGACACCGGGGAGCTGTTTTTT. V and J are TRBV29-1 and TRBJ2-2, with TRBD1 matching over 8 bases. V gave up 7 bases and J gave up 3 bases; unmatched junction bases: 13. From germline, CDR1 is SQVTM and CDR2 ANQGSEA. The CDR3 runs 16 residues.

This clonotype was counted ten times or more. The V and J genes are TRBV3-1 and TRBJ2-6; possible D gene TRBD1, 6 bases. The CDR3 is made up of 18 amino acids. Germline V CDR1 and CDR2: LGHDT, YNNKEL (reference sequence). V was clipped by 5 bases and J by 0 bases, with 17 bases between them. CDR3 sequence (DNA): TGTGCCAGCAGCTCTCCTGACAGGTTATTCTCTGGGGCCAACGTCCTGACTTTC. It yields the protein CASSSPDRLFSGANVLTF.

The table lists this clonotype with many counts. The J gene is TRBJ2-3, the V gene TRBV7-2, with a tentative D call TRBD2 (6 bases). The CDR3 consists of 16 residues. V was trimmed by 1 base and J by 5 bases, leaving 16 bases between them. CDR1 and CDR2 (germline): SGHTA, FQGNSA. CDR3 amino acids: CASSLVELASKDTQYF. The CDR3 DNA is TGTGCCAGCAGCTTAGTTGAGCTAGCGTCAAAAGATACGCAGTATTTT.

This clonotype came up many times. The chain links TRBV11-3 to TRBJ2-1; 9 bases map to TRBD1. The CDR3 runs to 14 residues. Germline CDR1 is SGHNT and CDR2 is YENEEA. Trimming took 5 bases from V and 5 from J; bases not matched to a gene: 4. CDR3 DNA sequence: TGTGCCAGCAGCCCAGGGACAGGGAACAATGAGCAGTTCTTC. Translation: CASSPGTGNNEQFF.

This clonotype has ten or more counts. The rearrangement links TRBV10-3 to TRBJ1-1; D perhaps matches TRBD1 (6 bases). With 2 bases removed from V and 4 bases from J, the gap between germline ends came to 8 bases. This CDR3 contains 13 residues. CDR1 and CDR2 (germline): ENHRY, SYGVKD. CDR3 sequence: CAISESRGTEAFF. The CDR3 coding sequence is TGTGCCATCAGTGAGAGCAGGGGCACTGAAGCTTTCTTT.

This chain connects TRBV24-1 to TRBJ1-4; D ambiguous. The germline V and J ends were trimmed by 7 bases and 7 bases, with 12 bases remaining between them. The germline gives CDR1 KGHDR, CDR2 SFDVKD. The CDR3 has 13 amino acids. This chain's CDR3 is CATSRGQGEKLFF. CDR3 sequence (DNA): TGTGCCACCAGCCGCGGGCAAGGTGAAAAACTGTTTTTT.

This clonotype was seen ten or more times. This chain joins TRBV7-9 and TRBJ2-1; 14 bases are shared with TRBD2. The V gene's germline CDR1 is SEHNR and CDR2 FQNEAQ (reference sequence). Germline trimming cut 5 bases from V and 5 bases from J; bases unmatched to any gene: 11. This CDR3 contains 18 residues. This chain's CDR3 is CASSPIGTSGSSHNEQFF. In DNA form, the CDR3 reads TGTGCCAGCAGCCCGATCGGGACTAGCGGGAGTTCCCACAATGAGCAGTTCTTC.

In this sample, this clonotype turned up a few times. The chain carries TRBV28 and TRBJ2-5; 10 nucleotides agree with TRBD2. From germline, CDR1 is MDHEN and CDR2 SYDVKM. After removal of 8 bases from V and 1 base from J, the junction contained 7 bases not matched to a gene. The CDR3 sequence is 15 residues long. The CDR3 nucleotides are TGTGCCAGCTTCGTAGCGGGAGGTCGCCAAGAGACCCAGTACTTC. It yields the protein CASFVAGGRQETQYF.

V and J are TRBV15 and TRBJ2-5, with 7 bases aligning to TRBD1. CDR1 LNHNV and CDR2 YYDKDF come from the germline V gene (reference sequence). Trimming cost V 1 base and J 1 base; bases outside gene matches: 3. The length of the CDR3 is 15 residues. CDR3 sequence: CATSRGQGSQETQYF. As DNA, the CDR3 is TGTGCCACCAGCAGAGGACAGGGAAGCCAAGAGACCCAGTACTTC.

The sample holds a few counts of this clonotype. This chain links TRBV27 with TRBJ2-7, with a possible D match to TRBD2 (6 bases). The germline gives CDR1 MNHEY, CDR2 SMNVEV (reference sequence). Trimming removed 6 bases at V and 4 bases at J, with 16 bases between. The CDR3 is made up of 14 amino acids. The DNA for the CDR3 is TGTGCCAGCAGAACCCTGGGAGGTGGGTACGAGCAGTACTTC. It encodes CASRTLGGGYEQYF.

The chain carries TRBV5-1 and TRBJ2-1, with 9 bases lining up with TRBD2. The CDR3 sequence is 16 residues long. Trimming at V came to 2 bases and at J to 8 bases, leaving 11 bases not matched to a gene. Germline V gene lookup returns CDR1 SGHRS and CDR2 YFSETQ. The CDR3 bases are TGCGCCAGCAGCTTAGCAGCGGGAGGCGGGGGCTATGAGCAGTTCTTC. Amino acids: CASSLAAGGGGYEQFF.

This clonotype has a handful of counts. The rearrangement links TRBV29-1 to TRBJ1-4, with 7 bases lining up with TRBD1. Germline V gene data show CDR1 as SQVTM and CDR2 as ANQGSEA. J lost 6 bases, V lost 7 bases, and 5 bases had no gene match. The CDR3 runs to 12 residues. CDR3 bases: TGCAGCGGTCAACAGGGGTATGAAAAACTGTTTTTT. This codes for CSGQQGYEKLFF.

CDR3 DNA: TGCGCCAGCAGCCAACGGACTAGCGGGGACAATGAGCAGTTCTTC. Translating gives CASSQRTSGDNEQFF. The chain combines TRBV4-1 with TRBJ2-1, with 12 bases lining up with TRBD2. V shed 2 bases and J 5 bases; nucleotides not matched to a gene: 1. The CDR3 consists of 15 residues. Germline assignment: CDR1 MGHRA and CDR2 YSYEKL.